These 25 T cell receptor beta chains were sequenced from one sample in a study of blood T cell repertoires in COVID-19. Libraries were prepared by immunoSEQ multiplex PCR; TCRdb keeps only in-frame clonotypes and omits some of them. The data contain 70,000 to 90,000 clones, around nine tenths of them singletons. Sequenced material: peripheral blood. Receptors were obtained from a man older than 75 with active or convalescent COVID-19.

This chain connects TRBV19 to TRBJ2-7, with D maybe TRBD1 (6 bases). V lost 7 bases to trimming and J lost 2 bases, with 21 bases between them. The CDR3 is 16 amino acids. Germline CDR1 LNHDA, CDR2 SQIVND (reference sequence). CDR3 residues: CASTDQDSSSTYEQYV. The CDR3 DNA is TGTGCCAGTACCGACCAGGACAGCTCCAGTACCTACGAGCAGTACGTC.

This chain connects TRBV6-2 or TRBV6-3 to TRBJ1-1; D gene uncertain. Germline V lookup: CDR1 MNHEY, CDR2 SVGEGT. Trimming stripped 6 bases from V and 0 bases from J, with 20 bases between. The CDR3 runs to 17 residues. The CDR3 spells CASSDGGSWPLNTEAFF. DNA of the CDR3: TGTGCCAGCAGCGACGGAGGCTCTTGGCCACTGAACACTGAAGCTTTCTTT.

The genes are TRBV27 and TRBJ2-5; 7 nucleotides agree with TRBD1. Per germline, CDR1 MNHEY and CDR2 SMNVEV (reference sequence). J gave up 1 base and V 8 bases, and 13 bases lay outside the gene matches. The CDR3 contains 16 residues. This CDR3 reads CASHPSGGNLQETQYF. CDR3 DNA sequence: TGTGCCAGCCATCCATCAGGGGGAAACCTCCAAGAGACCCAGTACTTC.

V usage is TRBV5-1 and J usage is TRBJ2-1; TRBD2 matches at 11 bases. V gave up 0 bases and J gave up 4 bases; unmatched junction bases: 6. The CDR3 runs 17 residues. From germline, CDR1 is SGHRS and CDR2 YFSETQ. Here the CDR3 DNA reads TGCGCCAGCAGCTTGGGACTAGCGGGGTATTCTTACAATGAGCAGTTCTTC. This sequence encodes CASSLGLAGYSYNEQFF.

This clone was seen once. This sequence joins TRBV29-1 and TRBJ2-1; TRBD2 matches at 11 bases. The V gene's germline CDR1 is SQVTM and CDR2 ANQGSEA. V was pared by 3 bases and J by 4 bases, with 8 bases of the junction left unmatched. The CDR3 sequence is 16 residues long. This CDR3 is CSVEVAGGPRYNEQFF. CDR3 bases: TGCAGCGTTGAGGTAGCGGGGGGGCCTCGGTACAATGAGCAGTTCTTC.

The chain couples TRBV24-1 to TRBJ2-5, with D perhaps TRBD1 (6 bases). V shed 4 bases and J shed 4 bases, with 12 bases lying between them. CDR3 length: 14 amino acids. CDR1 is KGHDR, CDR2 SFDVKD, per germline. CDR3 residues: CATSDPGVPETQYF. The CDR3 DNA reads TGTGCCACCAGTGACCCAGGGGTCCCAGAGACCCAGTACTTC.

This clone has more than one count but fewer than ten. One junction end does not reproduce the germline sequence, and a read error may be involved. The chain couples TRBV28 to TRBJ1-6; 10 bases align to TRBD1. Per germline, CDR1 MDHEN and CDR2 SYDVKM. CDR3 length equals 12 residues. CDR3 DNA sequence: TGCGGTACCGGGACAGGGGTCTCACCCCTCCACTTT. Protein product: CGTGTGVSPLHF.

This CDR3 is CASSSRAGELFF. CDR3 in DNA: TGTGCCAGCAGCTCCAGGGCCGGGGAGCTGTTTTTT. The chain couples TRBV11-3 to TRBJ2-2; TRBD1 might be the D (5 bases). Germline assignment: CDR1 SGHNT and CDR2 YENEEA. The V and J ends lost 4 bases and 6 bases respectively, with 6 bases between them. The CDR3 runs to 12 residues.

This chain joins TRBV5-4 and TRBJ1-1; D not resolved. Trimming removed 1 base from V and 5 bases from J, with 12 bases in between. The CDR3 totals 14 residues. Germline CDR1 is SGHNT and CDR2 is YYREEE (reference sequence). The DNA for the CDR3 is TGTGCCAGCAGCTTGAACCCACGGGATACTGAAGCTTTCTTT. Translated, it gives CASSLNPRDTEAFF.

V usage is TRBV5-6 and J usage is TRBJ1-1; 8 bases map to TRBD1. The CDR3 spans 15 residues. Germline V gene lookup returns CDR1 SGHDT and CDR2 YYEEEE. Trimming removed 2 bases from V and 4 bases from J; junction bases left unmatched: 7. This CDR3 reads CASSFRDRRATEAFF. In nucleotides, the CDR3 is TGTGCCAGCAGCTTCCGGGACAGGAGGGCCACTGAAGCTTTCTTT.

This clone was recorded once. V gene TRBV19 combines with J gene TRBJ2-3, with D perhaps TRBD1 (6 bases). The CDR3 runs 15 residues. Germline V gene data show CDR1 as LNHDA and CDR2 as SQIVND (reference sequence). Deletions cut 6 bases from V and 3 bases from J, with 16 bases between. The CDR3 nucleotides read TGTGCCAGTAGGACAACGACAGGCGGGACAGATACGCAGTATTTT. Its translation: CASRTTTGGTDTQYF.

Here the CDR3 DNA reads TGTGCCACCATGCACAGGCGAAACACCGGGGAGCTGTTTTTT. Translating gives CATMHRRNTGELFF. The J gene is TRBJ2-2, the V gene TRBV24-1; D may be TRBD1 (5 bases). Trimming took 8 bases from V and 2 from J, leaving 11 bases between them. Germline V gene lookup returns CDR1 KGHDR and CDR2 SFDVKD. CDR3 length equals 14 residues.

This clone has just one count. The rearrangement uses TRBV11-1 and TRBJ1-4; D might be TRBD1 (5 bases). Trimming cost V 5 bases and J 8 bases, with 21 bases left between them. The CDR3 runs 16 residues. Germline V lookup: CDR1 SGHAT, CDR2 FQDESV (reference sequence). For the CDR3, the DNA is TGTGCCAGCAGCCCAGCTTCCGCCTCCCAGGGCGAAAAACTGTTTTTT. Its translation is CASSPASASQGEKLFF.

This chain uses TRBV25-1 with TRBJ1-5, with TRBD1 as a possible D gene (5 bases). The CDR3 runs 17 residues. Trimming shortened V by 4 bases and J by 0 bases, and 16 bases separated the two germline ends. Germline CDR1 is MGHDK and CDR2 is SYGVNS. CDR3 bases: TGTGCCAGCAGTGGTTCCGGGGGAACTTTTAGCAATCAGCCCCAGCATTTT. Its translation is CASSGSGGTFSNQPQHF.

The chain links TRBV5-1 to TRBJ1-1; D might be TRBD1 (5 bases). V lost 1 base to trimming and J lost 4 bases, with 5 bases between them. From germline, CDR1 is SGHRS and CDR2 YFSETQ. The length of the CDR3 is 12 residues. As DNA, the CDR3 is TGCGCCAGCAGCTTGAGGGGCACTGAAGCTTTCTTT. Residues: CASSLRGTEAFF.

The chain has TRBV19 and TRBJ1-5; weak D call: TRBD1 (5 bases). CDR3 length equals 14 residues. Trimming shortened V by 10 bases and J by 1 base, and 14 bases separated the two germline ends. Germline V lookup: CDR1 LNHDA, CDR2 SQIVND (reference sequence). DNA for the CDR3: TGTGCCACCGAAGGCGGGGCAAGCAATCAGCCCCAGCATTTT. It is translated as CATEGGASNQPQHF.

The J gene is TRBJ1-1, the V gene TRBV11-2, with unresolved D. V was clipped by 7 bases and J by 4 bases, with 16 bases between them. The germline V gene encodes CDR1 SGHAT and CDR2 FQNNGV. The CDR3 loop spans 14 amino acids. The CDR3 reads CASTRVGSGTEAFF. The CDR3 DNA reads TGTGCCAGCACCCGTGTGGGGAGTGGCACTGAAGCTTTCTTT.

This rearrangement joins TRBV7-7 to TRBJ2-2, with TRBD2 matching 14 bases. This CDR3 is built from 15 residues. V shed 3 bases, J shed 6 bases, and the junction held 0 bases outside the gene matches. Per germline, CDR1 SSHAT and CDR2 FNYEAQ (reference sequence). The CDR3 coding sequence is TGTGCCAGCAGCTTGGGACTAGCGGGAGCCGGGGAGCTGTTTTTT. Translated, it gives CASSLGLAGAGELFF.

The V gene is TRBV2, the J gene TRBJ1-2, with D possibly TRBD1 on 6 matching bases. There are 14 residues in the CDR3. Germline values: CDR1 SNHLY, CDR2 FYNNEI. With 7 bases removed from V and 8 bases from J, the gap between germline ends came to 20 bases. The CDR3 nucleotides read TGTGCCAGCACCCTGAGGGGTAGGGGACACGGCTACACCTTC. Translated: CASTLRGRGHGYTF.

The chain recombines TRBV29-1 with TRBJ1-5, with 7 nucleotides matching TRBD1. The junction had 8 bases not matched to a gene; V was cut back by 4 bases and J by 2 bases. From germline, CDR1 is SQVTM and CDR2 ANQGSEA. CDR3 length: 15 residues. The CDR3 DNA reads TGCAGCGTTGTTGTTACAGGGGACCGCAATCAGCCCCAGCATTTT. Its protein product is CSVVVTGDRNQPQHF.

V gene TRBV6-5 combines with J gene TRBJ1-2; perhaps TRBD1 as D (5 bases). Looked up from germline, CDR1 is MNHEY and CDR2 is SVGAGI. V lost 6 bases and J lost 0, with 11 bases in between. This CDR3 contains 14 residues. The CDR3 is CASRRQQTNYGYTF. Here the CDR3 DNA reads TGTGCCAGCAGAAGACAGCAAACTAACTATGGCTACACCTTC.

The CDR3 region is CAWREASYGYTF. CDR3 DNA: TGTGCCTGGAGGGAGGCTTCCTATGGCTACACCTTC. This rearrangement joins TRBV30 to TRBJ1-2; no firm D call. Germline V gene lookup returns CDR1 GTSNPN and CDR2 SVGIG (reference sequence). Trimming stripped 3 bases from V and 4 bases from J, with 9 bases between. The CDR3 runs to 12 residues.

The chain is built from TRBV29-1 and TRBJ2-7; 10 nucleotides line up with TRBD2. The J segment lost 12 bases and the V segment lost 2 bases, leaving 7 bases of the junction unmatched. This CDR3 comprises 12 residues. From germline, CDR1 is SQVTM and CDR2 ANQGSEA. In DNA, the CDR3 is TGCAGCGTTGAAACGGGTAGCGGGAGGCGGTACGTC. Translating it yields CSVETGSGRRYV.

The chain couples TRBV11-2 to TRBJ1-5; D is possibly TRBD1 (6 bases). The CDR3 has 15 amino acids. Between the trimmed V and J ends, which lost 5 bases and 0 bases, there was a span of 11 bases. CDR1 is SGHAT, CDR2 FQNNGV, per germline. The CDR3 sequence: CASSGRGSSNQPQHF. The CDR3 bases are TGTGCCAGCAGCGGCAGGGGATCTAGCAATCAGCCCCAGCATTTT. The variable domain in full, with the rest retrieved from reference TRBV11-2 and TRBJ1-5, is EAGVAQSPRYKIIEKRQSVAFWCNPISGHATLYWYQQILGQGPKLLIQFQNNGVVDDSQLPKDRFSAERLKGVDSTLKIQPAKLEDSAVYLCASSGRGSSNQPQHFGDGTRLSIL.

The sample holds one count of this clone. The rearrangement uses TRBV19 and TRBJ1-4, with TRBD1 matching over 8 bases. Looked up from germline, CDR1 is LNHDA and CDR2 is SQIVND (reference sequence). CDR3 length equals 14 residues. With 5 bases clipped from V and 8 bases from J, the junction kept 7 bases outside the gene matches. The CDR3 bases are TGTGCCAGTAGTGAGACAGGGGTTGGGGAAAAACTGTTTTTT. Translated, it gives CASSETGVGEKLFF.